Listed here is a single T cell receptor beta chain. The antigen remains undetermined. Clones were sequenced by immunoSEQ multiplex PCR, and TCRdb holds only the in-frame ones, with some missing. The table has more than 140,000 clones, 88% seen once. The CDR3 is made up of 16 amino acids. From germline, CDR1 is MNHNY and CDR2 SVGAGI (reference sequence). J gave up 7 bases and V 7 bases, and 15 bases lay outside the gene matches. This specimen belongs to a study of T cell responses to AZD1222 COVID-19 vaccine. Study-level points and caveats: The span of vaccine-associated CD4 TCRs extended across spike, with dominance at 160-218 and 743-854.

Material: peripheral blood, obtained on day 0 of MenACWY control vaccination. This rearrangement joins TRBV6-6 to TRBJ1-1; 10 nucleotides align to TRBD1. This TCR derives from an adult in good health. The DNA of the CDR3 is TGTGCCAGCATTTCCGCCGTCGGGGGACAGGGGAATGAAGCTTTCTTT. Its protein is CASISAVGGQGNEAFF.